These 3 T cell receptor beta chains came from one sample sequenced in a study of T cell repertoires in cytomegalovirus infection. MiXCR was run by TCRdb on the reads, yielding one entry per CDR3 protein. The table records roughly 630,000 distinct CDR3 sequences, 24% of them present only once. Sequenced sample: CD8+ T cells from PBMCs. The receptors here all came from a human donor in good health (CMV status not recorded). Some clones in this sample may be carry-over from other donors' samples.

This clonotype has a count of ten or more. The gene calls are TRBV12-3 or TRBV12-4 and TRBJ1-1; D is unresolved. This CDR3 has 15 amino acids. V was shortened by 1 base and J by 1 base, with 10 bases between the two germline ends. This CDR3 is CASSLVMAANTEAFF. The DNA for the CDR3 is TGTGCCAGCAGTTTAGTAATGGCAGCGAACACTGAAGCTTTCTTT.

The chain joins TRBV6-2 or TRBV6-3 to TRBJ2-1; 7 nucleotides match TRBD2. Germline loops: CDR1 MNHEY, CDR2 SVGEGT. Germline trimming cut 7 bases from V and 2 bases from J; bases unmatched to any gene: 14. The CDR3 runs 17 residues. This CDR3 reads CASTLSPAGIPYNEQFF. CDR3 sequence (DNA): TGTGCCAGCACTCTATCCCCAGCGGGGATCCCCTACAATGAGCAGTTCTTC.

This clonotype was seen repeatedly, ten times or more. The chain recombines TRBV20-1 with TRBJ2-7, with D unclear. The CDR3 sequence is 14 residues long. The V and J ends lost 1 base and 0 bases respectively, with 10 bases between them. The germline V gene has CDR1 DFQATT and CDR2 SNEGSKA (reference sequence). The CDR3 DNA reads TGCAGTGCTAGAGGAGAGAGTAGCTCCTACGAGCAGTACTTC. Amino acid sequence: CSARGESSSYEQYF.